This entry is about one T cell receptor beta chain. Its antigen is unidentified. A second PCR of roughly 7 to 11 cycles used a sample-barcoded 5' primer and a J-beta primer mix. TCRdb itself ran the 5' RACE reads through MiXCR, one entry per CDR3 protein. Among more than 700,000 distinct CDR3 sequences listed, around 50% were seen once. The germline V gene encodes CDR1 MNHEY and CDR2 SMNVEV (reference sequence). This CDR3 is 15 amino acids long. Trimming removed 4 bases from V and 5 bases from J; junction bases left unmatched: 10. The data stem from a study of blood T cells in healthy people across ages. Whole-study findings and limits: Estimated diversity, derived from one million T cells, was regarded as an underestimate. Versus aged donors, long-lived donors had higher diversity and more naive CD4+ cells. Possibly, changes in expanded clonotypes were confounded because donor CMV status was unknown.

This receptor was taken from a man aged 80 or over in good health. Sample: blood. This rearrangement joins TRBV27 to TRBJ2-7; TRBD1 aligns across 8 bases. This CDR3 reads CASSSSGTGSNEQYF. Here the CDR3 DNA reads TGTGCCAGCAGTTCCTCCGGGACAGGTTCCAACGAGCAGTACTTC.